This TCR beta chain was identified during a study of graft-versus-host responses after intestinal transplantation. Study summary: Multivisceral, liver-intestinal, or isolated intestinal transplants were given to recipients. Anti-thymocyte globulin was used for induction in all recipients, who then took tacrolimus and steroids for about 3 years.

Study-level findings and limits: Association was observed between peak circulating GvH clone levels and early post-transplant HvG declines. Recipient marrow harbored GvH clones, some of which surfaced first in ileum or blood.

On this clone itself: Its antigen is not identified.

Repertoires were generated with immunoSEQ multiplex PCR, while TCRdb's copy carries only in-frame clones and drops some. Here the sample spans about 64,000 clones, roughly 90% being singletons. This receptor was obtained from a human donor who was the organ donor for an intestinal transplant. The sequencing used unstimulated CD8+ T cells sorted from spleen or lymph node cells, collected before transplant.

In DNA, the CDR3 is TGTGCCAGTAGTATATCTTACCAGGGGGTAAACATTCAGTACTTC. It translates to CASSISYQGVNIQYF. V usage is TRBV19 and J usage is TRBJ2-4; 7 nucleotides match TRBD1. Germline trimming cut 2 bases from V and 6 bases from J; bases unmatched to any gene: 7. The CDR3 contains 15 residues. Germline loops: CDR1 LNHDA, CDR2 SQIVND (reference sequence).